This TCR beta chain is from a study of blood T cell repertoires in COVID-19. On the study more broadly: Acute-phase and convalescent COVID-19 samples originated in the United States, Italy and Spain. Nucleic acid was either cDNA or gDNA, and it came from T cells, B-cell-depleted T cells, or PBMCs.

In the original analysis: Reference gene primers were amplified, and this amplification served to estimate nucleated cell counts. Data came from immunoSEQ multiplex PCR; TCRdb stores just in-frame clones and leaves some out. V and J calls and clone size are copied from that table; D and trimming were computed from the DNA. The sample carries about 200,000 clones, around 80% recorded once. CDR1 and CDR2 from the germline V gene are LGHDT and YNNKEL (reference sequence). The CDR3 covers 13 residues. This clone occurred a few times. The junction departs from the called germline gene at one end, perhaps through a read error.

The sequenced sample was peripheral blood. The chain carries TRBV3-1 (or the pseudogene TRBV3-2) and TRBJ2-7; D call uncertain. The sequence was collected from a woman aged 40-49 years with acute or convalescent COVID-19. The CDR3 region has the DNA TGTGCCAGCAGCCAAGATCAGGTCCCAAAGGTGCACTTC. Protein: CASSQDQVPKVHF.